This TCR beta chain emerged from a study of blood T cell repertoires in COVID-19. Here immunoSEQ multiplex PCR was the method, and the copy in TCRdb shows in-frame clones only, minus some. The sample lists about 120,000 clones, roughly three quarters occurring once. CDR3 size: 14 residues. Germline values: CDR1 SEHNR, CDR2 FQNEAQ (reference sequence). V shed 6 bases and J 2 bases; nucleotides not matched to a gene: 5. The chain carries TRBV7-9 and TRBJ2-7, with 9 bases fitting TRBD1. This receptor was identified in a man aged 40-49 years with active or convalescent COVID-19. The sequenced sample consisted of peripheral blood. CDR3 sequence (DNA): TGTGCCAGCAGTTACAGGGGGCGTCCCTACGAGCAGTACTTC. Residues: CASSYRGRPYEQYF.